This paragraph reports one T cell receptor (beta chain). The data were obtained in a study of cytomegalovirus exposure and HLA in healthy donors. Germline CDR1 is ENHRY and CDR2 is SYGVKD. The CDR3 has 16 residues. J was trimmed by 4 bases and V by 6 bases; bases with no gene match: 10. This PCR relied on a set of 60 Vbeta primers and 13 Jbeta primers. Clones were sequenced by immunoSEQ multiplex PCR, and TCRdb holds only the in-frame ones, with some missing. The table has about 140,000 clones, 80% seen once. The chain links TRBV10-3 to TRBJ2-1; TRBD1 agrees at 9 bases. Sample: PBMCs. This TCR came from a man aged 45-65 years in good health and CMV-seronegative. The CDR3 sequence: CAIRRDRAGLYNEQFF. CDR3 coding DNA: TGTGCCATCAGGAGGGACAGGGCTGGACTGTACAATGAGCAGTTCTTC.